This is a list of T cell receptor beta chains from one sample in a study of T cells after yellow fever vaccination. MiXCR was run by TCRdb on the 5' RACE reads, yielding one entry per CDR3 protein. The table shows 20,000 to 25,000 distinct CDR3 sequences, with less than 3.5% occurring only once. This specimen consisted of PBMCs, either bulk or a sorted T-cell subset (CD4+, CD8+, memory, or dextramer-sorted; not recorded which), obtained roughly 47 days after the first yellow fever vaccination. These receptors were collected from a man aged 18 to 29 who received the YFV17D yellow fever vaccine. Both conserved end residues are part of each CDR3. A D gene is named only where the DNA matches it firmly. Where a row states a size, it is once, few, many or the class of an expanded clone; other rows omit it.

J gene | D gene | clone size | V gene | CDR3 protein | CDR3 DNA
TRBJ2-1 | TRBD1 | many | TRBV9 | CASSATGGPYNEQFF | TGTGCCAGCAGCGCAACAGGGGGCCCCTACAATGAGCAGTTCTTC
TRBJ1-2 | - | many | TRBV7-8 | CASSLEGLLVRRRANYGYTF | TGTGCCAGCAGCTTGGAAGGATTACTCGTTCGGAGGCGCGCTAACTATGGCTACACCTTC
TRBJ1-5 | - | many | TRBV4-3 | CASSQDVGSGQPQHF | TGCGCCAGCAGCCAAGACGTGGGTTCGGGGCAGCCCCAGCATTTT
TRBJ2-1 | - | many | TRBV6-2/TRBV6-3 | CASTFHAGGNEQFF | TGTGCCAGCACCTTCCACGCAGGAGGGAATGAGCAGTTCTTC
TRBJ2-3 | - | many | TRBV4-3 | CASSQETWADTQYF | TGCGCCAGCAGCCAAGAAACCTGGGCAGATACGCAGTATTTT
TRBJ2-2 | TRBD1 | many | TRBV28 | CASSRDSSTGELFF | TGTGCCAGCAGTCGGGACAGCAGCACCGGGGAGCTGTTTTTT
TRBJ1-2 | TRBD1 | many | TRBV5-4 | CASSPSTGYGGYTF | TGTGCCAGCAGCCCCTCGACAGGGTATGGTGGCTACACCTTC
TRBJ2-5 | - | many | TRBV9 | CASSPHLSGFKETQYF | TGTGCCAGCAGCCCCCACCTCAGCGGGTTTAAGGAGACCCAGTACTTC
TRBJ1-1 | - | many | TRBV6-2/TRBV6-3 | CASSYSGGSAEAFF | TGTGCCAGCAGTTACTCCGGGGGTTCGGCTGAAGCTTTCTTT
TRBJ2-3 | TRBD1 | medium-sized | TRBV20-1 | CSALTGTGTDTQYF | TGCAGTGCCCTGACCGGGACAGGCACAGATACGCAGTATTTT
TRBJ1-1 | TRBD1 | many | TRBV7-2 | CASSFRQGTEAFF | TGTGCCAGCAGCTTTCGACAGGGGACTGAAGCTTTCTTT
TRBJ1-2 | - | many | TRBV18 | CASSPGGAGGYTF | TGTGCCAGCTCACCAGGGGGGGCTGGTGGCTACACCTTC
TRBJ2-5 | - | many | TRBV5-3 | CARSLIETQYF | TGTGCCAGAAGCCTCATTGAGACCCAGTACTTC
TRBJ1-1 | - | many | TRBV20-1 | CSATRRGRNTEAFF | TGCAGTGCTACCCGCAGGGGTAGGAACACTGAAGCTTTCTTT
TRBJ2-5 | - | many | TRBV27 | CASSIRGTETQYF | TGTGCCAGCAGTATAAGGGGCACGGAGACCCAGTACTTC
TRBJ1-2 | - | many | TRBV4-2 | CASSRDDRQGGYGYTF | TGTGCCAGCAGCCGAGACGACCGCCAGGGAGGCTATGGCTACACCTTC
TRBJ1-2 | TRBD1 | many | TRBV7-2 | CASSLDRGAGYGYTF | TGTGCCAGCAGCTTAGACAGGGGCGCCGGCTATGGCTACACCTTC
TRBJ2-1 | - | many | TRBV6-7 | CASHRGGRGLYNEQFF | TGTGCCAGCCATAGGGGGGGCAGGGGGCTCTACAATGAGCAGTTCTTC
TRBJ2-3 | - | many | TRBV5-4 | CASRSAENTDTQYF | TGTGCCAGCAGGAGTGCGGAAAACACAGATACGCAGTATTTT
TRBJ2-7 | - | medium-sized | TRBV7-2 | CASSAGGPSTEQYF | TGTGCCAGCAGCGCCGGGGGCCCCAGCACCGAGCAGTACTTC
TRBJ1-2 | - | many | TRBV7-9 | CASSFGGDGYTF | TGTGCCAGCAGCTTTGGAGGGGATGGCTACACCTTC
TRBJ1-3 | - | many | TRBV5-4 | CASSSGRDGNTIYF | TGTGCCAGCAGCTCGGGCCGGGACGGAAACACCATATATTTT
TRBJ2-5 | - | many | TRBV5-1 | CASSTGTHQETQYF | TGCGCCAGCAGCACCGGGACACATCAAGAGACCCAGTACTTC
TRBJ1-1 | TRBD1 | once | TRBV25-1 | CASRTGANTEAFF | TGTGCCAGCAGGACAGGGGCGAACACTGAAGCTTTCTTT
TRBJ2-1 | - | many | TRBV7-2 | CASSLSGGGDYNEQFF | TGTGCCAGCAGCCTCTCTGGCGGGGGCGACTACAATGAGCAGTTCTTC
TRBJ2-3 | - | many | TRBV2 | CASQTRAQNTQYF | TGTGCCAGTCAAACAAGGGCCCAAAATACGCAGTATTTT
TRBJ2-7 | - | many | TRBV20-1 | CSAPGDGDEQYF | TGCAGTGCTCCAGGGGACGGGGACGAGCAGTACTTC
TRBJ2-3 | TRBD2 | few | TRBV7-3 | CASSRTSGGDTQYF | TGTGCCAGCAGCAGGACTAGCGGCGGAGATACGCAGTATTTT
TRBJ1-2 | TRBD1 | medium-sized | TRBV20-1 | CSALNRGGYGYTF | TGCAGTGCCCTCAACAGGGGGGGCTATGGCTACACCTTC
TRBJ2-1 | - | many | TRBV19 | CASSMSYRYGDNNEQFF | TGTGCCAGTAGTATGTCGTATCGGTACGGGGATAACAATGAGCAGTTCTTC
TRBJ2-5 | - | many | TRBV2 | CASSKQGFETQYF | TGTGCCAGCAGTAAACAGGGCTTTGAGACCCAGTACTTC
TRBJ2-5 | - | medium-sized | TRBV7-2 | CASSFQGKETQYF | TGTGCCAGCAGCTTTCAGGGGAAGGAGACCCAGTACTTC
TRBJ1-4 | - | many | TRBV20-1 | CSARDPRVEEKLFF | TGCAGTGCTAGAGATCCCAGGGTCGAAGAAAAACTGTTTTTT
TRBJ1-1 | - | many | TRBV7-2 | CASSLDQGLAFF | TGTGCCAGCAGCTTAGATCAGGGTTTAGCTTTCTTT
TRBJ2-1 | - | many | TRBV6-1 | CASSPLGPYNEQFF | TGTGCCAGCAGCCCTCTCGGTCCCTACAATGAGCAGTTCTTC
TRBJ1-1 | - | many | TRBV30 | CALGRGFGTEAFF | TGCGCTCTGGGGCGTGGTTTTGGGACTGAAGCTTTCTTT
TRBJ2-3 | TRBD2 | medium-sized | TRBV7-3 | CASSRGTSGPTDTQYF | TGTGCCAGCAGCCGAGGGACTAGCGGGCCCACAGATACGCAGTATTTT
TRBJ2-7 | TRBD1 | many | TRBV5-1 | CASSPGTGDLGQYF | TGCGCCAGCAGCCCGGGGACAGGCGACCTAGGGCAGTACTTC
TRBJ1-5 | - | many | TRBV21-1 | CASSKGTGDVCQPQHF | TGTGCCAGCAGCAAAGGGACAGGGGACGTATGTCAGCCCCAGCATTTT
TRBJ1-2 | - | many | TRBV5-1 | CASSLVPGDYGYTF | TGCGCCAGCAGCCTAGTCCCAGGGGACTATGGCTACACCTTC
TRBJ2-2 | TRBD1 | many | TRBV6-2/TRBV6-3 | CASSGGTGGPGELFF | TGTGCCAGCAGTGGAGGGACAGGGGGTCCCGGGGAGCTGTTTTTT
TRBJ1-4 | TRBD1 | many | TRBV7-9 | CASSAGQSPTNEKLFF | TGTGCCAGCAGCGCGGGACAGAGCCCAACTAATGAAAAACTGTTTTTT
TRBJ2-1 | - | many | TRBV6-1 | CASSETGRARGFF | TGTGCCAGCAGTGAAACCGGCAGGGCCAGGGGGTTCTTC
TRBJ2-5 | TRBD2 | many | TRBV7-2 | CASSPGLAQETQYF | TGTGCCAGCAGCCCCGGACTAGCCCAAGAGACCCAGTACTTC
TRBJ2-1 | - | many | TRBV5-4 | CASSLVAPGEQFF | TGTGCCAGCAGCTTGGTGGCCCCCGGGGAGCAGTTCTTC
TRBJ2-5 | TRBD2 | many | TRBV6-5 | CASSHGLLAGPQETQYF | TGTGCCAGCAGTCACGGGCTACTAGCGGGGCCCCAAGAGACCCAGTACTTC
TRBJ1-5 | TRBD1 | many | TRBV7-2 | CASSPQGTYSNQPQHF | TGTGCCAGCAGCCCACAGGGGACCTATAGCAATCAGCCCCAGCATTTT
TRBJ2-6 | - | many | TRBV19 | CASSIILTGANVLTF | TGTGCCAGTAGTATAATCCTGACTGGGGCCAACGTCCTGACTTTC
TRBJ2-2 | TRBD1 | many | TRBV9 | CASSGRQGNTGELFF | TGTGCCAGCAGCGGCCGACAGGGGAACACCGGGGAGCTGTTTTTT
TRBJ1-2 | TRBD1 | many | TRBV6-5 | CASSYRDRDGYTF | TGTGCCAGCAGTTACCGGGACAGGGATGGCTACACCTTC
TRBJ2-2 | - | many | TRBV20-1 | CSARISSSPGELFF | TGCAGTGCTAGAATCTCCTCTAGCCCCGGGGAGCTGTTTTTT
TRBJ2-2 | - | medium-sized | TRBV11-2 | CASSPNTGELFF | TGTGCCAGCAGCCCGAACACCGGGGAGCTGTTTTTT
TRBJ1-2 | TRBD1 | - | TRBV5-6 | CASSPGQLNGYTF | TGTGCCAGCAGCCCGGGACAGCTCAATGGCTACACCTTC
TRBJ2-1 | - | many | TRBV5-1 | CASSQDKNNEQFF | TGCGCCAGCAGCCAGGACAAAAACAATGAGCAGTTCTTC
TRBJ2-2 | - | many | TRBV12-3/TRBV12-4 | CASGRANTGELFF | TGTGCCAGCGGCCGCGCGAACACCGGGGAGCTGTTTTTT
TRBJ1-4 | - | many | TRBV7-2 | CASSSGGTGEKLFF | TGTGCCAGCAGCTCGGGGGGAACGGGCGAAAAACTGTTTTTT
TRBJ1-2 | TRBD1 | many | TRBV6-2/TRBV6-3 | CASSRPGTGDYGYTF | TGTGCCAGCAGCCGTCCCGGGACAGGGGACTATGGCTACACCTTC
TRBJ1-5 | - | many | TRBV5-1 | CASSLASGGNQPQHF | TGCGCCAGCAGCTTGGCGTCTGGGGGCAATCAGCCCCAGCATTTT
TRBJ1-2 | - | many | TRBV7-2 | CASSPGVLGGYTF | TGTGCCAGCAGCCCGGGGGTGTTGGGTGGCTACACCTTC
TRBJ2-7 | TRBD2 | many | TRBV28 | CASSLGLAGTYEQYF | TGTGCCAGCAGTTTGGGACTAGCGGGGACCTACGAGCAGTACTTC